This T cell receptor (beta chain) is drawn from a study of identical twins. Study findings and constraints: Memory repertoires showed no such pattern, whereas abundant cord blood beta clonotypes carried fewer insertions.

In TCRdb, the 5' RACE reads were re-called with MiXCR into one record per CDR3 protein. The profile shows roughly 280,000 distinct CDR3 sequences, 8.5% to 9.5% of them singletons. This clonotype was found many times. Its antigen remains unidentified. In germline, CDR1 is LGHDT, CDR2 YNNKEL (reference sequence). V lost 4 bases and J lost 4; bases outside the gene matches: 11. This CDR3 region has 17 residues. The same sample was also used in a study of yellow fever vaccine responses in identical twins. From that study: Reports say the vaccine T cell response in twins looked partly convergent and partly personalized.

The sample was CD8+ T cells sorted from blood. The source is a woman aged 18-29 years in good health. This chain uses TRBV3-1 with TRBJ2-3, with TRBD2 identical over 10 bases. As DNA, the CDR3 is TGTGCCAGCAGCCTCAGTATGGTAGCGGGAGGTGCAGATACGCAGTATTTT. Its protein is CASSLSMVAGGADTQYF.